These T cell receptor beta chains were read from a single sample in a study of control samples from healthy donors and cancer patients. The method was immunoSEQ multiplex PCR; TCRdb's version includes in-frame clones alone and lacks a portion of them. This table has tens of thousands of clones, about 95% appearing once. The material sequenced was blood. The receptors stem from a woman in her thirties in good health. The conserved cysteine and the conserved F or W are not part of the CDR3 here. The size of a clone is reported for some rows only, either as once, few or many, or as a class for expanded clones.

size	V	J	CDR3
.	TRBV11-2	TRBJ2-1	ASSLVASGGTYNEQF
.	TRBV5-1	TRBJ2-7	ASSSGDRGLFEQY
.	TRBV3-1/TRBV3-2	TRBJ2-5	ASSQAPPGTSGGEKTQY
.	TRBV5-1	TRBJ2-5	ASSWTGTSGGREETQY
.	TRBV9	TRBJ2-1	ASSPGGLGSNEQF
once	TRBV27	TRBJ1-5	ASSSLLPGQGTNQPQH
.	TRBV5-5	TRBJ2-6	ASSKQGSGFGANVLT
.	TRBV18	TRBJ2-7	ASSQTSTGYNEQY
.	TRBV3-1/TRBV3-2	TRBJ1-5	ASSQEPGQPQH
once	TRBV30	TRBJ2-1	AWSGPTGTSKGNEQF
.	TRBV3-1/TRBV3-2	TRBJ1-5	ASSVGGNQPQH
.	TRBV28	TRBJ2-5	ASRVGTGETQY
.	TRBV19	TRBJ1-5	ASTLIGYGNQPQH